This TCR beta chain was sequenced in a study of shared clonotypes between healthy human individuals. Sequencing was performed with immunoSEQ multiplex PCR; in TCRdb, only in-frame clones are kept and a portion is missing. Of some 200,000 clones in the sample, around 93% are singletons; the top ten hold roughly 0.07%. Trimming left V 2 bases short and J 10 bases short, with 9 bases between. This CDR3 has 12 residues. CDR1 is MDHEN and CDR2 is SYDVKM in the germline V gene. The chain uses TRBV28 and TRBJ1-5; D perhaps matches TRBD1 (5 bases). This TCR came from a woman younger than 45 in good health. Sample: naive CD4+ T cells sorted from blood. Described subset: CD45RA+ positively selected. This CDR3 is CASSLPGYPQHF. As DNA, the CDR3 is TGTGCCAGCAGTTTACCAGGGTACCCCCAGCATTTT.